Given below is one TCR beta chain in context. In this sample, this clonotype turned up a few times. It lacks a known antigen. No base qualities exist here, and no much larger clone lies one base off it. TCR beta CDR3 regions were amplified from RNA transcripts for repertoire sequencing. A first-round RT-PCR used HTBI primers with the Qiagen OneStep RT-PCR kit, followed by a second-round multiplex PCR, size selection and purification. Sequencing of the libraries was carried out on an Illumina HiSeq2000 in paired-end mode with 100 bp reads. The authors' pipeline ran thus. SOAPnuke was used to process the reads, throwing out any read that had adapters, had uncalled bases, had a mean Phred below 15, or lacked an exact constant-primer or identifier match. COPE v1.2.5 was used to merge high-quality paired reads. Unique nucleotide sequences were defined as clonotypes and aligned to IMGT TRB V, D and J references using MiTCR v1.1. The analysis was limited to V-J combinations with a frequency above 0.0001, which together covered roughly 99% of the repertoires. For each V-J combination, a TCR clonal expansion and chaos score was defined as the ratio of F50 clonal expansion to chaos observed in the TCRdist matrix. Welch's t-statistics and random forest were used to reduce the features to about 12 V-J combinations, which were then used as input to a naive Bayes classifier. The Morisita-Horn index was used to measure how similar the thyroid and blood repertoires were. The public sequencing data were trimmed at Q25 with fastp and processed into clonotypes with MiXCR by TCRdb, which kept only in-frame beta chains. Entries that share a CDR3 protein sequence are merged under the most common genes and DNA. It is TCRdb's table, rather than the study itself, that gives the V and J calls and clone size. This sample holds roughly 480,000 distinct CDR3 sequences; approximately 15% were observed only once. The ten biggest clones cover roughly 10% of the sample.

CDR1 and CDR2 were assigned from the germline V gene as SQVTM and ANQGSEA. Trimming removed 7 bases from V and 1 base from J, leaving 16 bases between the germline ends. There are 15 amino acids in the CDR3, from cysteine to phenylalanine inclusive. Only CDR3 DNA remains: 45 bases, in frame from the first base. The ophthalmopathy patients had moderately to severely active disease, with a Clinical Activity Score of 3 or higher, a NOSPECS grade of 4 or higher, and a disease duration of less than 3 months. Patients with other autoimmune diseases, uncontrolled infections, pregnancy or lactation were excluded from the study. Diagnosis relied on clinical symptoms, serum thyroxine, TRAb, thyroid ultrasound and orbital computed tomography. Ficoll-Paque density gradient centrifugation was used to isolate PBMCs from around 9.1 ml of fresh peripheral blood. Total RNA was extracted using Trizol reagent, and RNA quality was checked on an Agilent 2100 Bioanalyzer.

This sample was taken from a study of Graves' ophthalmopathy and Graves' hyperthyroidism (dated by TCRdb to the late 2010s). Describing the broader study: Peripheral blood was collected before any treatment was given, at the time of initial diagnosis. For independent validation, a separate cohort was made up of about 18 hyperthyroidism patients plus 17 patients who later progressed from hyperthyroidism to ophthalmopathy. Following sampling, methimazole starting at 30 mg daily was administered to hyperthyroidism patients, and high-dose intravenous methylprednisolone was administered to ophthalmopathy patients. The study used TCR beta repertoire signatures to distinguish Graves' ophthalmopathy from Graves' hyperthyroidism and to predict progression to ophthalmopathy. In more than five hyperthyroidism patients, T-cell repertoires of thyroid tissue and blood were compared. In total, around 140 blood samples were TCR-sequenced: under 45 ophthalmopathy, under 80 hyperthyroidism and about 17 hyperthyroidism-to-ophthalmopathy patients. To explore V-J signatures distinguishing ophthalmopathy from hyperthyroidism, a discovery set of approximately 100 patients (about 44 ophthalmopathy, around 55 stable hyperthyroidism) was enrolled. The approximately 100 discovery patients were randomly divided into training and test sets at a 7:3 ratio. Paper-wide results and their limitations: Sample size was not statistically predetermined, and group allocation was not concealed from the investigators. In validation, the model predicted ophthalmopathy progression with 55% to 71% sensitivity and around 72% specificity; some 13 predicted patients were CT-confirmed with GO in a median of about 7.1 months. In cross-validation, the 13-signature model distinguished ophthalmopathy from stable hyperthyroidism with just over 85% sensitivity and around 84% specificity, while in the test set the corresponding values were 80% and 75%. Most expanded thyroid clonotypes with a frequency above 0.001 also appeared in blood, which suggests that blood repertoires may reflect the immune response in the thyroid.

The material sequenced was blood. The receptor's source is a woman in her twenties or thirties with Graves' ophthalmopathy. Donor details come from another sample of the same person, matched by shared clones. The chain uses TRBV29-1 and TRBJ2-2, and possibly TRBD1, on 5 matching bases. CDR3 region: CSAHGYRGNTGELFF. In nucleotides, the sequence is TGCAGCGCCCATGGGTATAGGGGGAACACCGGGGAGCTGTTTTTT.